This TCR beta chain was recovered during a study of T-cell memory formation after mild COVID-19. Study findings and constraints: Memory sampled before infection contained some responding clones, suggesting cross-reactive memory joined.

Constant-segment primers were used for 5'RACE, and the resulting TCR alpha and TCR beta cDNA libraries carried sample barcodes and UMIs. From the 5' RACE reads, TCRdb called clonotypes with MiXCR, one entry per CDR3 protein. This table holds tens of thousands of distinct CDR3 sequences, roughly 14% found once. Germline V gives CDR1 DFQATT, CDR2 SNEGSKA (reference sequence). V was pared by 6 bases and J by 1 base, with 19 bases between. This CDR3 is built from 15 residues. Points on this clonotype: Its matching antigen is unknown.

This sequence was found in an adult woman who had mild COVID-19 (a few samples of this study predate the infection). Cell type and time point are not known. What was sequenced was PBMCs or a T cell subset sorted from them (not recorded which). The chain couples TRBV20-1 to TRBJ2-7, with D possibly being TRBD1 (5 bases). In DNA form, the CDR3 reads TGCAGTGCCTCATCCGAATTGGGGCCATCCTACGAGCAGTACTTC. Encoded protein: CSASSELGPSYEQYF.